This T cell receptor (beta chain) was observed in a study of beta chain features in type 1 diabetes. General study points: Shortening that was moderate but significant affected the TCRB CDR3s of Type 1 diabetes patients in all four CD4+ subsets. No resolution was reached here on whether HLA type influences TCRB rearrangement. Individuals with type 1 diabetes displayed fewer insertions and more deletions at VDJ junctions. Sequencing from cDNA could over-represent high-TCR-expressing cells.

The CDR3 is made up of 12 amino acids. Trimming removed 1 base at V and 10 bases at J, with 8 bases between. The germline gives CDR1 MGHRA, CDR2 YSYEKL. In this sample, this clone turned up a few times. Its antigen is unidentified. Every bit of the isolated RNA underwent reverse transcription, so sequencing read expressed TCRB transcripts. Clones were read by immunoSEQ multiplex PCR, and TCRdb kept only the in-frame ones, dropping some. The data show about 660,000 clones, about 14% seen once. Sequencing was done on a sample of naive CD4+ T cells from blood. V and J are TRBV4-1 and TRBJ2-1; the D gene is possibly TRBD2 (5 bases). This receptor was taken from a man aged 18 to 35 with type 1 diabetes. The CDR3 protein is CASSQVTGEQFF. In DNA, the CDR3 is TGCGCCAGCAGCCAAGTCACGGGAGAGCAGTTCTTC.